This T cell receptor beta chain was profiled in a study of identical twins. This clonotype showed up just a few times. CDR1 MNHEY and CDR2 SMNVEV come from the germline V gene (reference sequence). The CDR3 sequence is 13 residues long. V was clipped by 4 bases and J by 6 bases, with 13 bases between them. In TCRdb, the 5' RACE reads were re-called with MiXCR into one record per CDR3 protein. The sample lists a few hundred thousand distinct CDR3 sequences; around 9.6% were seen once. The sample was also reused in another study, on yellow fever vaccine responses in identical twins.

Sample: PBMCs. The source is a woman aged 18-29 years in good health. The chain links TRBV27 to TRBJ2-7; D is unclear. The CDR3 bases are TGTGCCAGCAGTTCCCTGGGGTTAAGCGAGCAGTACTTC. Translation gives CASSSLGLSEQYF.